This T cell receptor beta chain derives from a study of T-cell memory formation after mild COVID-19. Turning to the study itself: The study found TCR clusters largely donor specific.

TCR alpha and TCR beta cDNA libraries carrying sample barcodes and UMIs came from 5'RACE with constant-segment primers. TCRdb called the 5' RACE reads again in MiXCR, with one record for every CDR3 protein. Among roughly 200,000 distinct CDR3 sequences listed, 20% to 25% were seen once. Germline-derived CDR1 and CDR2 are LGHNA and YNFKEQ. The CDR3 length is 16 residues. V was clipped by 0 bases and J by 3 bases; unmatched bases: 4. The V call is TRBV4-2, the J call TRBJ2-7, with TRBD2 matching 11 bases. The clonotype comes from an adult woman who had mild COVID-19 (a few samples of this study predate the infection). Cell type and time point are not known. The sequencing input was PBMCs or a T cell subset sorted from them (not recorded which). CDR3 region: CASSQDRLAGNYEQYF. The CDR3 coding sequence is TGTGCCAGCAGCCAAGATCGACTAGCGGGGAACTACGAGCAGTACTTC.